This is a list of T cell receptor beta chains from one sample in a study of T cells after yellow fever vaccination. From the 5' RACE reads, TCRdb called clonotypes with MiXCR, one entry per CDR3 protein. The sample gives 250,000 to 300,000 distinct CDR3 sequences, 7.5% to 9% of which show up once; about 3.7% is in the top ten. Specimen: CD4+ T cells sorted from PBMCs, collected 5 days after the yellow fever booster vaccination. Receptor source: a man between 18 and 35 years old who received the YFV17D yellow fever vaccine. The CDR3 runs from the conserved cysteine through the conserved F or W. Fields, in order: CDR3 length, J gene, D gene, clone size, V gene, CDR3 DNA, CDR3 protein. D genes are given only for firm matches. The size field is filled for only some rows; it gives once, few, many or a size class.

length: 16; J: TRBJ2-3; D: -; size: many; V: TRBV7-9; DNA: TGTGCCAGCAGCCCCAGATGGGGACTGAGCACAGATACGCAGTATTTT; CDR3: CASSPRWGLSTDTQYF
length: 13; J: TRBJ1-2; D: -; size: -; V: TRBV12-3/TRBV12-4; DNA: TGTGCCAGCAGTTTACCAGGTCTCGGCGGCTACACCTTC; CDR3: CASSLPGLGGYTF
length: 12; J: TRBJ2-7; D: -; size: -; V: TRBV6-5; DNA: TGTGCCAGCCACGGAGGGGTTGGCGAGCAGTACTTC; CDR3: CASHGGVGEQYF
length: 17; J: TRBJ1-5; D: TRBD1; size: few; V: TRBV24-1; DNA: TGTGCCACCAGTGACCCTCAACAGGGGGCAGGGAATCAGCCCCAGCATTTT; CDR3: CATSDPQQGAGNQPQHF
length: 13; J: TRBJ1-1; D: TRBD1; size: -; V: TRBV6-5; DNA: TGTGCCAGCAGAGGGACAGCGAACACTGAAGCTTTCTTT; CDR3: CASRGTANTEAFF
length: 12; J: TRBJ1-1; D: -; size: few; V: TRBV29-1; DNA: TGCAGCGTTGAAATCTCCGCCACTGAAGCTTTCTTT; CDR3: CSVEISATEAFF
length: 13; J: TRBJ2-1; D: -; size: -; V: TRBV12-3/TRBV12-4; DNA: TGTGCCAGCAGTAAAAGGACAGCAAATGAGCAGTTCTTC; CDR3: CASSKRTANEQFF
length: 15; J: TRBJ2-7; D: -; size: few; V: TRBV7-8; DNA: TGTGCCAGCAGCTCAACGGGTGGGGCGTCCTACGAGCAGTACTTC; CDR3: CASSSTGGASYEQYF
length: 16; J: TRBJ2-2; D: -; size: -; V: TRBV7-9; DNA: TGTGCCAGCAGCTTCCTCCGGGCCCTCACCTCCGGGGAGCTGTTTTTT; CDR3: CASSFLRALTSGELFF
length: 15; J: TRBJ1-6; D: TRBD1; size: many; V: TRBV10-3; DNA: TGTGCCATCAGTGGATCGACAGGGTGGGGATCACCCCTCCACTTT; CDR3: CAISGSTGWGSPLHF
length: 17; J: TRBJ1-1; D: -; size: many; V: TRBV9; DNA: TGTGCCAGCAGCGTAGAGGGTGTCGGGGTGATGAACACTGAAGCTTTCTTT; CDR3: CASSVEGVGVMNTEAFF
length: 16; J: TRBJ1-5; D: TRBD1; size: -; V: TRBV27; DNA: TGTGCCAGCAGTCCATGGACAGGGTATAGCAATCAGCCCCAGCATTTT; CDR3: CASSPWTGYSNQPQHF
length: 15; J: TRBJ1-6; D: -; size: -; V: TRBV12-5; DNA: TGTGCTAGTGGTTCCTCCGGCTCCGCCAATTCACCCCTCCACTTT; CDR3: CASGSSGSANSPLHF
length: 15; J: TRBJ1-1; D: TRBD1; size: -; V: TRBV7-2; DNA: TGTGCCAGCAGTCGACAGGGGGCAGTGAACACTGAAGCTTTCTTT; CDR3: CASSRQGAVNTEAFF
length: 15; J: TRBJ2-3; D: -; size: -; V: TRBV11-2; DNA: TGTGCCAGCAGCCAACTAGGGGAGATAACAGATACGCAGTATTTT; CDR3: CASSQLGEITDTQYF
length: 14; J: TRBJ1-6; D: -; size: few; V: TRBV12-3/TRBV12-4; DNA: TGTGCCAGCAGTTTAGGGATTAGTAATTCACCCCTCCACTTT; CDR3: CASSLGISNSPLHF
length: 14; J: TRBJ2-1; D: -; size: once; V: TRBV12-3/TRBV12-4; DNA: TGTGCCAGCGGCCTGACGGAGTCCTACAATGAGCAGTTCTTC; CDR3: CASGLTESYNEQFF
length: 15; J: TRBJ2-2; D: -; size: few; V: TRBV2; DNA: TGTGCCAGCAGTGATAATGGCAGGGGCACCGGGGAGCTGTTTTTT; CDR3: CASSDNGRGTGELFF
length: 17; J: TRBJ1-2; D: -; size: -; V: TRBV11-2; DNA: TGTGCCAGCAGCCCTCGTGGTTGGGGCGCGGCCCACTATGGCTACACCTTC; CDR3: CASSPRGWGAAHYGYTF
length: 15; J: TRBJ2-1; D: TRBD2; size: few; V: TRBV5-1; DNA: TGCGCCAGCAGCTCGGGACTAGCGGGGGGGCACGAGCAGTTCTTC; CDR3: CASSSGLAGGHEQFF
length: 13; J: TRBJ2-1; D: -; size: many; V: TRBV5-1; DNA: TGCGCCAGCAGCTTGGAGCCAAACAATGAGCAGTTCTTC; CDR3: CASSLEPNNEQFF
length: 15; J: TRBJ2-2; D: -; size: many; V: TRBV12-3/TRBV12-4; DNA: TGTGCCAGCAGTTTTTTCCAGGGAAGCACCGGGGAGCTGTTTTTT; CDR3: CASSFFQGSTGELFF
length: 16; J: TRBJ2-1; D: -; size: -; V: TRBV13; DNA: TGTGCCAGCAGCCCCCGGGGGCCGAGCTCCTACAATGAGCAGTTCTTC; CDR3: CASSPRGPSSYNEQFF